This TCR beta chain is drawn from a study of patients and donors after allogeneic stem cell transplantation. The CDR3 consists of 12 residues. Trimming pared 6 bases from V and 5 bases from J, leaving 11 bases between. CDR1 and CDR2 from the germline V gene are MNHNS and SASEGT. TCRdb reprocessed the RT-PCR reads via MiXCR and lists one record per CDR3 protein. The sample records roughly 200,000 distinct CDR3 sequences, about 38% being singletons. The chain has TRBV6-1 and TRBJ2-7; no clear D gene. Sequenced: blood, either unsorted or a sorted T cell fraction (not recorded which). The clonotype originates from a human donor who was either an allogeneic HSCT recipient or a stem cell or donor lymphocyte infusion donor (not recorded which). It is not recorded whose cells these are; they may come from a transplant donor. For the CDR3, the DNA is TGTGCCAGCAGGCCGACCCTAGACGAGCAGTACTTC. It encodes CASRPTLDEQYF.